The rows below give T cell receptor beta chains drawn from one sample of a study of CD8 T cells in Susac syndrome. TCRdb called the immunoSEQ multiplex PCR reads again in MiXCR, with one record for every CDR3 protein. The sample lists roughly 140,000 distinct CDR3 sequences; about 95% were seen once. The sequenced sample was CD8+ T cells from PBMCs. The origin of the receptors is a human donor with multiple sclerosis. Both conserved end residues are part of each CDR3. The order of the fields is D gene, clone size, J gene, V gene, CDR3 protein, CDR3 DNA. A D gene is named only where the DNA matches it firmly. Size tells how often a clone was seen (once, few, many) or the class of an expanded clone, and some rows leave it out.

d_call: .
clone_size: .
j_call: TRBJ1-1
v_call: TRBV29-1
cdr3_aa: CSARVSQEAFF
cdr3_nt: TGCAGCGCCCGAGTCTCCCAGGAAGCTTTCTTT

d_call: .
clone_size: once
j_call: TRBJ2-1
v_call: TRBV29-1
cdr3_aa: CSVEVTGGEYNEQFF
cdr3_nt: TGCAGCGTTGAAGTGACGGGGGGCGAGTATAATGAGCAGTTCTTC

d_call: .
clone_size: .
j_call: TRBJ2-6
v_call: TRBV3-1
cdr3_aa: CASSQDGYLSGANVLTF
cdr3_nt: TGTGCCAGCAGCCAAGACGGGTACCTCTCTGGGGCCAACGTCCTGACTTTC

d_call: .
clone_size: .
j_call: TRBJ2-1
v_call: TRBV5-1
cdr3_aa: CASSLAIGDEQFF
cdr3_nt: TGCGCCAGCAGCTTGGCCATAGGCGATGAGCAGTTCTTC

d_call: .
clone_size: .
j_call: TRBJ2-5
v_call: TRBV4-1
cdr3_aa: CASSQEVGGGGETQYF
cdr3_nt: TGCGCCAGCAGCCAAGAAGTAGGGGGGGGAGGCGAGACCCAGTACTTC

d_call: TRBD1
clone_size: .
j_call: TRBJ2-7
v_call: TRBV27
cdr3_aa: CASSSGTGGHEQYF
cdr3_nt: TGTGCCAGCAGTTCAGGGACAGGGGGCCACGAGCAGTACTTC

d_call: .
clone_size: .
j_call: TRBJ1-1
v_call: TRBV30
cdr3_aa: CAWATTGGSTEAFF
cdr3_nt: TGTGCCTGGGCTACGACGGGCGGGAGCACTGAAGCTTTCTTT

d_call: .
clone_size: .
j_call: TRBJ2-5
v_call: TRBV6-5
cdr3_aa: CASTQQGGVETQYF
cdr3_nt: TGTGCCAGCACCCAACAGGGCGGGGTGGAGACCCAGTACTTC

d_call: .
clone_size: .
j_call: TRBJ2-2
v_call: TRBV20-1
cdr3_aa: CSARPDWNTGELFF
cdr3_nt: TGCAGTGCTAGACCCGACTGGAACACCGGGGAGCTGTTTTTT

d_call: .
clone_size: .
j_call: TRBJ1-6
v_call: TRBV7-3
cdr3_aa: CASSLGAHSPLHF
cdr3_nt: TGTGCCAGCAGCCTAGGGGCTCATTCACCCCTCCACTTT

d_call: TRBD2
clone_size: .
j_call: TRBJ2-5
v_call: TRBV4-1
cdr3_aa: CASSQEPSGQETQYF
cdr3_nt: TGCGCCAGCAGCCAAGAGCCTAGCGGCCAAGAGACCCAGTACTTC

d_call: .
clone_size: .
j_call: TRBJ2-7
v_call: TRBV30
cdr3_aa: CAWLGDEQYF
cdr3_nt: TGTGCCTGGTTGGGGGACGAGCAGTACTTC

d_call: .
clone_size: .
j_call: TRBJ2-1
v_call: TRBV7-9
cdr3_aa: CASSSMEPYNEQFF
cdr3_nt: TGTGCCAGCAGCTCGATGGAGCCCTACAATGAGCAGTTCTTC

d_call: TRBD1
clone_size: .
j_call: TRBJ2-7
v_call: TRBV12-3/TRBV12-4
cdr3_aa: CASSHGQAPDEQYF
cdr3_nt: TGTGCCAGCAGTCATGGACAGGCTCCCGACGAGCAGTACTTC